This T cell receptor beta chain came from a study of blood T cell repertoires in COVID-19. Across the study: COVID-19 samples collected from the United States, Italy and Spain covered acute and convalescent phases. From T cells, B-cell-depleted T cells, or PBMCs came the material, which was cDNA or gDNA.

Enrolment of Seattle patients took place during active infection, and they were followed longitudinally. Methods used by the authors: Amplifying reference gene primers gave estimates of nucleated cell counts. Only in-frame clones appear in the TCRdb table, and some are missing; sequencing was by immunoSEQ multiplex PCR. V and J calls and clone size are copied from that table; D and trimming were computed from the DNA. The sample lists about 480,000 clones, 89% occurring once. CDR1 and CDR2 (germline): KGHSH, LQKENI. The V gene end was trimmed by 6 bases and the J gene end by 0 bases; junction bases not matched to a gene: 9. This CDR3 is built from 16 residues.

This clonotype originated in a man aged 18 to 35 with COVID-19, enrolled during active disease. The sample taken for sequencing was peripheral blood. The V and J genes are TRBV18 and TRBJ1-1; the match to TRBD1 covers 8 bases. This CDR3 is CASSSAWTGMNTEAFF. In DNA, the CDR3 is TGTGCCAGCTCGTCAGCCTGGACAGGGATGAACACTGAAGCTTTCTTT.